Reported below is one TCR beta chain. This record belongs to a study of cytomegalovirus exposure and HLA in healthy donors. It was with 60 Vbeta and 13 Jbeta primers that the PCR ran. Clones were sequenced by immunoSEQ multiplex PCR, and TCRdb holds only the in-frame ones, with some missing. The table shows 200,000 to 250,000 clones, with approximately 83% occurring only once. This sequence originates from a woman between 50 and 59 years old in good health and CMV-seropositive. Sequenced sample: PBMCs.

CDR3 sequence: CASSLTGGARTEAFF. The CDR3 region has the DNA TGTGCCAGCAGTTTAACAGGGGGCGCGAGGACTGAAGCTTTCTTT. This chain joins TRBV6-6 and TRBJ1-1; 9 nucleotides align to TRBD1. Per germline, CDR1 MNHNY and CDR2 SVGAGI (reference sequence). This CDR3 is built from 15 residues. The trim removed 4 bases at V and 5 bases at J, leaving 8 bases unmatched.